Following are 13 T cell receptor beta chains from one sample sequenced in a study of low-dose radiotherapy and immunotherapy resistance in tumors. First-strand cDNA relied on TRAV- and TRBV-specific primers spanning alpha and beta chains. A constant-region primer paired with the V-primer adapter amplified TCRs over about 20 PCR cycles. TCRdb re-derived calls from the reads in MiXCR, one entry per CDR3 protein. The sample lists roughly 39,000 distinct CDR3 sequences, 25% to 40% occurring once. Time point noted: before trial treatment. Sequenced material: PBMCs, taken before treatment. The source is a male donor with gallbladder cancer.

The chain combines TRBV23-1 with TRBJ2-7; D may be TRBD2 (5 bases). TRBV23-1 is annotated as an ORF whose role is uncertain. The CDR3 consists of 12 residues. V was trimmed by 4 bases and J by 7 bases, leaving 11 bases between them. CDR3 coding DNA: TGCGCCAGCAGTCGGGGAGCCTGTGAGCAGTACTTC. As protein: CASSRGACEQYF.

The CDR3 bases are TGTGCCAGCAGCCGACTAGCCTACGAGCAGTACTTC. Encoded protein: CASSRLAYEQYF. V and J are TRBV6-2 or TRBV6-3 and TRBJ2-7, with D possibly matching TRBD2 (6 bases). Germline V gene data show CDR1 as MNHEY and CDR2 as SVGEGT. Trimming removed 6 bases at V and 2 bases at J, with 8 bases between. This CDR3 is built from 12 residues.

In this sample, this clonotype turned up many times. The chain carries TRBV4-2 and TRBJ1-2, with a weak D call TRBD1 (5 bases). Trimming removed 1 base at V and 6 bases at J, with 12 bases between. This CDR3 is built from 14 residues. Germline V CDR1 and CDR2: LGHNA, YNFKEQ. The CDR3 sequence: CASSQGEGDHGYTF. The CDR3 DNA reads TGTGCCAGCAGCCAAGGAGAAGGGGATCATGGCTACACCTTC.

The sample holds many counts of this clonotype. V and J are TRBV4-1 and TRBJ2-3; D uncertain. This CDR3 region has 15 residues. Per the germline V gene, CDR1 is MGHRA and CDR2 is YSYEKL. Trimming stripped 0 bases from V and 5 bases from J, with 12 bases between. The CDR3 loop is CASSQDMVGVDTQYF. The CDR3 nucleotides read TGCGCCAGCAGCCAAGATATGGTCGGAGTAGATACGCAGTATTTT.

Judged by abundance, this clonotype is medium-sized. The rearrangement links TRBV13 to TRBJ2-7; 9 nucleotides line up with TRBD2. Germline CDR1 is PRHDT and CDR2 is FYEKMQ (reference sequence). The junction had 6 bases not matched to a gene; V was cut back by 5 bases and J by 7 bases. This CDR3 region has 13 residues. The CDR3 sequence: CASSLGLAEEQYF. The CDR3 bases are TGTGCCAGCAGCCTGGGACTAGCCGAAGAGCAGTACTTC.

Comments on this clonotype: Given a far larger clone just one base away, this is likely a sequencing read error. The chain has TRBV20-1 and TRBJ2-7; 9 bases agree with TRBD2. Germline trimming cut 1 base from V and 7 bases from J; bases unmatched to any gene: 11. The germline gives CDR1 DFQATT, CDR2 SNEGSKA (reference sequence). The CDR3 has 15 residues. CDR3 in amino acids: CSARATSGVLNEQYF. The CDR3 DNA reads as TGCAGTGCTAGAGCGACTAGCGGAGTTCTGAATGAGCAGTACTTC.

This sequence joins TRBV5-6 and TRBJ2-7; D may be TRBD2 (6 bases). The CDR3 is 12 amino acids. Trimming pared 5 bases from V and 7 bases from J, leaving 13 bases between. Germline assignment: CDR1 SGHDT and CDR2 YYEEEE. DNA of the CDR3: TGTGCCAGCAGTTGGCGGGCGGGGGAGCAGTACTTC. This gives the protein CASSWRAGEQYF.

This chain links TRBV9 with TRBJ2-2; TRBD1 matches 7 bases. This CDR3 has 16 residues. Per germline, CDR1 SGDLS and CDR2 YYNGEE. The junction had 6 bases not matched to a gene; V was cut back by 0 bases and J by 4 bases. The CDR3 loop reads CASSVEGTELTGELFF. DNA of the CDR3: TGTGCCAGCAGCGTAGAGGGGACAGAACTCACCGGGGAGCTGTTTTTT.

This clonotype has just a few counts. CDR3 loop: CASSTGQSSNTEAFF. The CDR3 nucleotides are TGTGCCAGCAGCACCGGACAGAGTTCCAACACTGAAGCTTTCTTT. The genes are TRBV5-4 and TRBJ1-1, with D possibly matching TRBD1 (6 bases). Per germline, CDR1 SGHNT and CDR2 YYREEE (reference sequence). Trimming took 4 bases from V and 2 from J, leaving 15 bases between them. The CDR3 sequence is 15 residues long.

This clonotype was observed at least ten times. The V call is TRBV12-3 or TRBV12-4, the J call TRBJ1-2; 7 nucleotides line up with TRBD1. The J segment lost 3 bases and the V segment lost 5 bases, leaving 3 bases of the junction unmatched. The CDR3 spans 13 residues. The CDR3 is CASSAGTDYGYTF. Written as DNA, the CDR3 is TGTGCCAGCAGTGCCGGGACAGACTATGGCTACACCTTC.

The chain links TRBV28 to TRBJ1-3; D is undetermined. The V end was cut by 5 bases, the J end by 0 bases, with 11 bases between. The V gene's germline CDR1 is MDHEN and CDR2 SYDVKM. CDR3 length: 15 amino acids. The CDR3 nucleotides read TGTGCCAGCAGTCGCCCGGTTGTCTCTGGAAACACCATATATTTT. Amino acid sequence: CASSRPVVSGNTIYF.

This clonotype was recorded many times. This chain links TRBV18 with TRBJ1-1; D unclear. The CDR3 runs 14 residues. Trimming removed 3 bases from V and 1 base from J, with 9 bases in between. Per the germline V gene, CDR1 is KGHSH and CDR2 is LQKENI. CDR3 bases: TGTGCCAGCTCACCCCCGGTAGGGAACACTGAAGCTTTCTTT. Its protein product is CASSPPVGNTEAFF.

This clonotype has a count of ten or more. The V gene is TRBV20-1, the J gene TRBJ2-7; D ambiguous. This CDR3 spans 12 amino acids. The V gene's germline CDR1 is DFQATT and CDR2 SNEGSKA (reference sequence). V lost 1 base and J lost 7, with 11 bases in between. The CDR3 DNA follows: TGCAGTGCTAGAGGGATTCAGAGGGAGCAGTACTTC. This encodes CSARGIQREQYF.